The entry that follows covers one T cell receptor (beta chain) sequence. What it binds is unknown. The data were obtained in a study of PD-1 blockade in mismatch repair-deficient tumors. Assay: immunoSEQ multiplex PCR; the TCRdb copy retains only in-frame clones and omits some. The sample has roughly 13,000 clones, roughly 86% seen once. Time point denoted: approximately 10-day in vitro stimulation with candidate neoantigen peptide 6. A roughly nine-day in vitro culture was run per each of about seven reactive peptides. Germline V CDR1 and CDR2: MDHEN, SYDVKM. The CDR3 runs 14 residues. The V end was cut by 2 bases, the J end by 4 bases, with 11 bases between.

This receptor was obtained from an adult with mismatch repair-deficient cancer. The chain joins TRBV28 to TRBJ2-5, with no clear D. The material sequenced was cells cultured in vitro, taken from a patient treated with pembrolizumab. CDR3 bases: TGTGCCAGCAGTTTACCCGCTAGAAGAGAGACCCAGTACTTC. It codes for CASSLPARRETQYF.